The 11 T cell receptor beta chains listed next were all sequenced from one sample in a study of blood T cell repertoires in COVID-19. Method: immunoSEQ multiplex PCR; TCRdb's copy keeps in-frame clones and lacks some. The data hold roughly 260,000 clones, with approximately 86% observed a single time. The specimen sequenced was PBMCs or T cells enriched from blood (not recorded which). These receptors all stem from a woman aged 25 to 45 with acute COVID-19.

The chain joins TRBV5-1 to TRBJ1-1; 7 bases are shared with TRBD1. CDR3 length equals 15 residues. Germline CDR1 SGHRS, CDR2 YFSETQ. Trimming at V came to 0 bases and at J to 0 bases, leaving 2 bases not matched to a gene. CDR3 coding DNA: TGCGCCAGCAGCTTGGACAGGGGTATGAACACTGAAGCTTTCTTT. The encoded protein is CASSLDRGMNTEAFF. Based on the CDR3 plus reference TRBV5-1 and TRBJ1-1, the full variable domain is KAGVTQTPRYLIKTRGQQVTLSCSPISGHRSVSWYQQTPGQGLQFLFEYFSETQRNKGNFPGRFSGRQFSNSRSEMNVSTLELGDSALYLCASSLDRGMNTEAFFGQGTRLTVV.

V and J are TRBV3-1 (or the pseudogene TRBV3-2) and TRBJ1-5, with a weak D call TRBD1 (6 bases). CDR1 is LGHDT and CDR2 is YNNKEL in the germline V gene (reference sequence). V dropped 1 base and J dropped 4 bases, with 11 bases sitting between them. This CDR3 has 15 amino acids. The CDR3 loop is CASSQAAGANQPQHF. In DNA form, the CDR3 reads TGTGCCAGCAGCCAAGCGGCAGGGGCTAATCAGCCCCAGCATTTT.

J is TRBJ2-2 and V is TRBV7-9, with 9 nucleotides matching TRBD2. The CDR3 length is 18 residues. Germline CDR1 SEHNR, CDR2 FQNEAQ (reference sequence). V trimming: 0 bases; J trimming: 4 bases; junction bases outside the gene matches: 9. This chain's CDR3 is CASSLAEGPSGVTGELFF. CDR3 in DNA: TGTGCCAGCAGCTTAGCCGAGGGGCCTAGCGGGGTCACCGGGGAGCTGTTTTTT.

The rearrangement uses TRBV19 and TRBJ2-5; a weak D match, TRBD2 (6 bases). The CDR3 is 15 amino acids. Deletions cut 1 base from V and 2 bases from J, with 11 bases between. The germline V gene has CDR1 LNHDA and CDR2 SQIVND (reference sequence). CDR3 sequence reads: CASSIGLVPQETQYF. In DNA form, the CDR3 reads TGTGCCAGTAGTATAGGACTAGTACCACAAGAGACCCAGTACTTC.

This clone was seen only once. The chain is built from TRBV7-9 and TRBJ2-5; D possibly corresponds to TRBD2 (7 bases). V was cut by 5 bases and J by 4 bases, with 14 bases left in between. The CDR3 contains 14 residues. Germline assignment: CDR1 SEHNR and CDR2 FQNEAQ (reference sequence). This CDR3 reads CASSKGGHGETQYF. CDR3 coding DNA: TGTGCCAGCAGCAAGGGGGGGCATGGAGAGACCCAGTACTTC.

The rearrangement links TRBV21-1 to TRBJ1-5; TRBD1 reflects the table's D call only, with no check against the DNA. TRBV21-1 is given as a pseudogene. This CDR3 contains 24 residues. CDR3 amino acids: CASSKFLFHLDRGPDSYSNQPQHF. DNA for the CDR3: TGTGCCAGCAGCAAATTTCTTTTCCATTTGGACAGGGGTCCCGACTCATATAGCAATCAGCCCCAGCATTTT.

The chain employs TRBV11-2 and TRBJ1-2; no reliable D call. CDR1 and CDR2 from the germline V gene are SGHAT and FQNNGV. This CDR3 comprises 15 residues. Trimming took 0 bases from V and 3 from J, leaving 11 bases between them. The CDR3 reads CASSLDPERHYGYTF. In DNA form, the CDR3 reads TGTGCCAGCAGCTTAGATCCTGAGCGCCACTATGGCTACACCTTC.

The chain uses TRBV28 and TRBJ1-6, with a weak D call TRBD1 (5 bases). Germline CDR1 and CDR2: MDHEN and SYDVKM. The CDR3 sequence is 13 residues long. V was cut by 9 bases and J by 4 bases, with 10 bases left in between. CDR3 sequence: CASLQGYNSPLHF. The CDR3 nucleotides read TGTGCCAGTCTTCAGGGTTATAATTCACCCCTCCACTTT.

The CDR3 is CASRSLMGGDNEQYF. The CDR3 nucleotides read TGTGCCAGCAGATCTTTAATGGGAGGGGACAACGAGCAGTACTTC. V is TRBV28 and J is TRBJ2-7; D is perhaps TRBD2 (7 bases). From germline, CDR1 is MDHEN and CDR2 SYDVKM. V was trimmed by 6 bases and J by 5 bases, leaving 20 bases between them. This CDR3 is built from 15 residues.

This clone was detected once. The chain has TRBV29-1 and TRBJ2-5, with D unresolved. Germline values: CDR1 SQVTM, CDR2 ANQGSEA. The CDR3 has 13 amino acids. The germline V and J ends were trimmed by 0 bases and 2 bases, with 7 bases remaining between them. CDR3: CSVEDRVQETQYF. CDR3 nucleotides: TGCAGCGTTGAAGATCGAGTGCAAGAGACCCAGTACTTC.

The CDR3 region is CASSPPGQGSSPLHF. DNA of the CDR3: TGTGCCAGCAGCCCACCCGGACAGGGTAGTTCACCCCTCCACTTT. This chain joins TRBV7-2 and TRBJ1-6; 8 bases map to TRBD1. The CDR3 runs to 15 residues. CDR1 is SGHTA and CDR2 is FQGNSA in the germline V gene. With V trimmed by 5 bases and J by 9 bases, 9 bases remained unmatched.